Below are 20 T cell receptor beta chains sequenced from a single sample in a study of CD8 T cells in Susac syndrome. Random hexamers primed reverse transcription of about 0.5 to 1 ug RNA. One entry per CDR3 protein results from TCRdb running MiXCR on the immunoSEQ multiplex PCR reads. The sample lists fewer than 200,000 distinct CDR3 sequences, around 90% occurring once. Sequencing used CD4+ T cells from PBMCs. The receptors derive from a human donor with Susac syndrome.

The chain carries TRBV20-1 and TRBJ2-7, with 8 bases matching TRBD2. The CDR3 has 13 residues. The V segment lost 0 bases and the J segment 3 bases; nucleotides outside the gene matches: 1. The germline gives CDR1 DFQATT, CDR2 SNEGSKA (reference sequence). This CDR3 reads CSARDSGNYEQYF. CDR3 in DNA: TGCAGTGCTAGAGATAGCGGGAACTACGAGCAGTACTTC.

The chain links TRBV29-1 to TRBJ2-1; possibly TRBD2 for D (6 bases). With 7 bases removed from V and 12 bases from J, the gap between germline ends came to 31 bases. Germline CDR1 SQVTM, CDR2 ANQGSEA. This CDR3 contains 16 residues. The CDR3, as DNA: TGCAGCGGCGAGGGGAGCGGGCGAACCCGGGCGCGTGGGCAGTTCTTC. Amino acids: CSGEGSGRTRARGQFF.

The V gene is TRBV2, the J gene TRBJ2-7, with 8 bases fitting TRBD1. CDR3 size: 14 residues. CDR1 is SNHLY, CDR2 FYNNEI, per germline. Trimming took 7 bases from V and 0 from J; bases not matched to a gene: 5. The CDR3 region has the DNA TGTGCCAGCACCACAGGGGGAAGCTCCTACGAGCAGTACTTC. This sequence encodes CASTTGGSSYEQYF.

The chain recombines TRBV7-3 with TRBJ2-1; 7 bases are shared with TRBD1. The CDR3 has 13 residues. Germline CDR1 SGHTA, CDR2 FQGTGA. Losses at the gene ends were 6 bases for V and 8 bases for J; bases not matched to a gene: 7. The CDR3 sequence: CASSYRGLHEQFF. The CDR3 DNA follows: TGTGCCAGCAGTTACAGGGGTTTGCATGAGCAGTTCTTC.

The CDR3 sequence is CASSVQDRGYTF. For the CDR3, the DNA is TGTGCCAGCAGTGTACAGGATCGGGGCTACACCTTC. This chain links TRBV2 with TRBJ1-2, with a possible D match to TRBD1 (5 bases). Germline V gene sequence: CDR1 SNHLY, CDR2 FYNNEI. The CDR3 is 12 amino acids. Trimming removed 4 bases at V and 8 bases at J, with 11 bases between.

The CDR3 DNA reads as TGCAGTGCTACCCCGGGACAGGGCTACGAGCAGTACTTC. Its translation: CSATPGQGYEQYF. The genes are TRBV20-1 and TRBJ2-7; 9 nucleotides line up with TRBD1. V lost 4 bases and J lost 3; bases outside the gene matches: 4. Germline loops: CDR1 DFQATT, CDR2 SNEGSKA (reference sequence). The CDR3 runs 13 residues.

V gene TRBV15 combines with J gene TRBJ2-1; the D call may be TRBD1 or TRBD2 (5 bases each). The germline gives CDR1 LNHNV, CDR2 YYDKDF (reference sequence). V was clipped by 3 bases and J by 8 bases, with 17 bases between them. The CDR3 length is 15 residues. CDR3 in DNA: TGTGCCACCAGCAGTCCGTCGGGACGGAGTTATGAGCAGTTCTTC. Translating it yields CATSSPSGRSYEQFF.

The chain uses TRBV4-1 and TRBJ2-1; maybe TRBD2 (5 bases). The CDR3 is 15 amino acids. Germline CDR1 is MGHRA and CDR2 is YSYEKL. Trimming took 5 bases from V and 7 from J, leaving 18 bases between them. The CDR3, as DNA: TGCGCCAGCAGCGGGCTAGCCGATCAGTCGAATGAGCAGTTCTTC. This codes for CASSGLADQSNEQFF.

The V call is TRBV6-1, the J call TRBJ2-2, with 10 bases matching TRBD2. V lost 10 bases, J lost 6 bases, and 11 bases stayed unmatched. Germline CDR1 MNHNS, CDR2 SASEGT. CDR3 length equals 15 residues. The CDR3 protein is CATERLAGVSGELFF. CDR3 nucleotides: TGTGCCACCGAGCGTCTAGCGGGAGTCTCCGGGGAGCTGTTTTTT.

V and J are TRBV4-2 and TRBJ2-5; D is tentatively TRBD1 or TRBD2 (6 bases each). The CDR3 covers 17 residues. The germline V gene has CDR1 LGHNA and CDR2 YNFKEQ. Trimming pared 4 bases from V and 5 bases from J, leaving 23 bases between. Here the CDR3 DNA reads TGTGCCAGCAGCCCTCCCTTTCCGGGGGCGGTCGGGGAGACCCAGTACTTC. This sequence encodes CASSPPFPGAVGETQYF.

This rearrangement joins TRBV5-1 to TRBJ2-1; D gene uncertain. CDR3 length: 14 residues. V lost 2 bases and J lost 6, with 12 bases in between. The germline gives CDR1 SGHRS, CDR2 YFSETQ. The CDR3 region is CASSLNHGVNEQFF. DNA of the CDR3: TGCGCCAGCAGCTTAAACCATGGGGTCAATGAGCAGTTCTTC.

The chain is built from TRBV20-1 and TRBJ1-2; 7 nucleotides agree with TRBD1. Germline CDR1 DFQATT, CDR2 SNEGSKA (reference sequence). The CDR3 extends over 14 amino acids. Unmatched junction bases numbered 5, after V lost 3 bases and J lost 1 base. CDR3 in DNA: TGCAGTGCTAGCGTAGGGGGCCATAACTATGGCTACACCTTC. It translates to CSASVGGHNYGYTF.

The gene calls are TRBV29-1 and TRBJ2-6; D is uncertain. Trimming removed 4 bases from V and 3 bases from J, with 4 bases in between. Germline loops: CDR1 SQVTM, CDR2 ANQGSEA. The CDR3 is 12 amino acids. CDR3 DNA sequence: TGCAGCGTTGGCGGTGGGGCCAACGTCCTGACTTTC. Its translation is CSVGGGANVLTF.

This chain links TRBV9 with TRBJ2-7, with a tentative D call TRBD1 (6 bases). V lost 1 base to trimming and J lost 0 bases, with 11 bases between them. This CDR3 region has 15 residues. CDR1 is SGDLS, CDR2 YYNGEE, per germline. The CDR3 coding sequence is TGTGCCAGCAGCGTATCAGGGGAGAGCTCCTACGAGCAGTACTTC. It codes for CASSVSGESSYEQYF.

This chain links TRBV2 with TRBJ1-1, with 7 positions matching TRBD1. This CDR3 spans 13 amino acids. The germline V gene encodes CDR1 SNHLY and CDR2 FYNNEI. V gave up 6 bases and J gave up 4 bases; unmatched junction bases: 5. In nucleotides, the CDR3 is TGTGCCAGCAGGTACAGGGGAAGCACTGAAGCTTTCTTT. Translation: CASRYRGSTEAFF.

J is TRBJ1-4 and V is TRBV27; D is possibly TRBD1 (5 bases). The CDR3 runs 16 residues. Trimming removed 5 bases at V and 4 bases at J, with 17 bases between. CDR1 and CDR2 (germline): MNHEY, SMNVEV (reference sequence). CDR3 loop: CASSGGTALNNEKLFF. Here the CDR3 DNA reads TGTGCCAGCAGTGGGGGGACCGCCCTTAATAATGAAAAACTGTTTTTT.

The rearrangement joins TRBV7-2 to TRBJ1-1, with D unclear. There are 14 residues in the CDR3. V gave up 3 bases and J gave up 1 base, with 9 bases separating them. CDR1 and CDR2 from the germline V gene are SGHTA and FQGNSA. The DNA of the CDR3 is TGTGCCAGCAGCTTTTCCACGGCGAACACTGAAGCTTTCTTT. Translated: CASSFSTANTEAFF. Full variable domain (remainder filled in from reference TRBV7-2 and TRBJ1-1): GAGVSQSPSNKVTEKGKDVELRCDPISGHTALYWYRQSLGQGLEFLIYFQGNSAPDKSGLPSDRFSAERTGGSVSTLTIQRTQQEDSAVYLCASSFSTANTEAFFGQGTRLTVV.

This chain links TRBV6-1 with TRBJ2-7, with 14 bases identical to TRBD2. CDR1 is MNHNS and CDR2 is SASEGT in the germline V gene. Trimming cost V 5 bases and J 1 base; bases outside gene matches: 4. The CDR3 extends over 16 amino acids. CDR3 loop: CASSPGTSGSSYEQYF. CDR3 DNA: TGTGCCAGCAGTCCTGGGACTAGCGGGAGTTCCTACGAGCAGTACTTC.

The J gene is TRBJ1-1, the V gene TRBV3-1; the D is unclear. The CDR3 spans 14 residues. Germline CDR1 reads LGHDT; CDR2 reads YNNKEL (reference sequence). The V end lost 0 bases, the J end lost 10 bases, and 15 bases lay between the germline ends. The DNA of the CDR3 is TGTGCCAGCAGCCAAGATCCGGGTACAGCAGGAGCTTTCTTT. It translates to CASSQDPGTAGAFF. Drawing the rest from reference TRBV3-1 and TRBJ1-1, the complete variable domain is DTAVSQTPKYLVTQMGNDKSIKCEQNLGHDTMYWYKQDSKKFLKIMFSYNNKELIINETVPNRFSPKSPDKAHLNLHINSLELGDSAVYFCASSQDPGTAGAFFGQGTRLTVV.

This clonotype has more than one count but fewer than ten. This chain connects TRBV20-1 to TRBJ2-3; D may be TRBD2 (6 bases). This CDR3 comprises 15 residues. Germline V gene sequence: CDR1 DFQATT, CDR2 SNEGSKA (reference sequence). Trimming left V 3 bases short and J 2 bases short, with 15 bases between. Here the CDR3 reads CSARTPGSVTDTQYF. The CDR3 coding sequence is TGCAGTGCTAGGACCCCCGGGAGCGTCACAGATACGCAGTATTTT.